The rows below give T cell receptor beta chains drawn from one sample of a study of OX40 agonist ivuxolimab in advanced cancers. The table came from immunoSEQ multiplex PCR; TCRdb's copy has only in-frame clones and leaves some out. The sample lists 90,000 to 120,000 clones, about nine tenths occurring once. The starting material was CD4+ or CD8+ T cells sorted from blood, obtained in a trial of the OX40 agonist ivuxolimab. These receptors were taken from an adult with an advanced solid tumor such as melanoma, head and neck, liver or kidney cancer. Both conserved end residues are part of each CDR3. The D gene is left open where the match is weak. Size tells how often a clone was seen (once, few, many) or the class of an expanded clone, and some rows leave it out.

D	V	size	J	CDR3	DNA
.	TRBV7-3	.	TRBJ2-5	CASSFSTGETQYF	TGTGCCAGCAGCTTCTCCACGGGGGAAACCCAGTACTTC
.	TRBV18	.	TRBJ2-7	CASSPGQGEQYF	TGTGCCAGCTCACCAGGCCAGGGCGAGCAGTACTTC
.	TRBV5-1	.	TRBJ2-7	CASSLGTGRYHEQYF	TGCGCCAGCAGCTTGGGAACAGGGAGATACCACGAGCAGTACTTC
TRBD2	TRBV7-3	.	TRBJ2-1	CASSAPGTSGSNEQFF	TGTGCCAGCAGCGCGCCTGGGACTAGCGGGAGTAATGAGCAGTTCTTC
TRBD1	TRBV6-5	few	TRBJ1-2	CASGTVNYGYTF	TGTGCCAGCGGGACAGTAAACTATGGCTACACCTTC
TRBD2	TRBV14	.	TRBJ2-7	CASSHYGGTLAGGSYEQYF	TGTGCCAGCAGCCATTATGGGGGGACCCTCGCGGGAGGTTCCTACGAGCAGTACTTC
TRBD2	TRBV19	few	TRBJ2-3	CASSIRTSGNTDTQYF	TGTGCCAGTAGTATACGGACTAGCGGGAACACAGATACGCAGTATTTT
TRBD1	TRBV19	once	TRBJ1-2	CASSIAQGANYGYTF	TGTGCCAGTAGTATAGCTCAGGGGGCTAACTATGGCTACACCTTC
.	TRBV2	.	TRBJ1-5	CASSEFRGGGQPQHF	TGTGCCAGCAGTGAATTCAGGGGTGGCGGTCAGCCCCAGCATTTT
TRBD1	TRBV7-9	.	TRBJ2-3	CASSWGQTSTDTQYF	TGTGCCAGCAGCTGGGGACAGACAAGCACAGATACGCAGTATTTT
.	TRBV18	.	TRBJ1-5	CASSPGAGDYPPQHF	TGTGCCAGCTCACCAGGGGCGGGGGACTATCCGCCCCAGCATTTT
.	TRBV7-6	.	TRBJ2-6	CASSLGGTAGANVLTF	TGTGCCAGCAGCTTGGGCGGAACAGCAGGGGCCAACGTCCTGACTTTC
.	TRBV7-3	.	TRBJ2-3	CASSVGDTQYF	TGTGCCAGCAGCGTAGGGGATACGCAGTATTTT
.	TRBV7-2	.	TRBJ2-7	CASSLKPGNYEQYF	TGTGCCAGCAGCTTAAAGCCAGGGAACTACGAGCAGTACTTC
.	TRBV5-4	.	TRBJ2-7	CASSLGPGAYEQYF	TGTGCCAGCAGCTTGGGACCCGGAGCCTACGAGCAGTACTTC
.	TRBV5-1	.	TRBJ2-6	CASSGGTISGANVLTF	TGCGCCAGCAGCGGGGGGACGATCTCTGGGGCCAACGTCCTGACTTTC
TRBD2	TRBV28	.	TRBJ2-5	CASSSGGDQETQYF	TGTGCCAGCAGTTCCGGGGGGGACCAAGAGACCCAGTACTTC
.	TRBV5-4	.	TRBJ1-1	CASSIKGSGTEAFF	TGTGCCAGCAGCATAAAAGGGAGTGGCACTGAAGCTTTCTTT
.	TRBV7-3	.	TRBJ1-1	CASSLTANTEAFF	TGTGCCAGCAGCTTGACGGCGAACACTGAAGCTTTCTTT
.	TRBV6-1	.	TRBJ1-5	CASSDHGTVKDQPQHF	TGTGCCAGCAGTGACCACGGGACGGTGAAAGATCAGCCCCAGCATTTT
TRBD2	TRBV7-9	once	TRBJ2-1	CASSSLTSGTYNEQFF	TGTGCCAGCAGCTCCTTGACTAGCGGCACCTACAATGAGCAGTTCTTC
TRBD1	TRBV19	.	TRBJ1-3	CASSRRKTGPSGNTIYF	TGTGCCAGTAGTAGAAGGAAGACAGGGCCCTCTGGAAACACCATATATTTT
.	TRBV7-9	.	TRBJ2-1	CASSSTGRGGSYNEQFF	TGTGCCAGCAGCTCTACGGGTAGGGGTGGCTCCTACAATGAGCAGTTCTTC
.	TRBV5-1	.	TRBJ1-1	CASSLSSDLNTEAFF	TGCGCCAGCAGCTTATCGAGCGACTTGAACACTGAAGCTTTCTTT
.	TRBV2	.	TRBJ2-1	CASSAGVYNEQFF	TGTGCCAGCAGTGCGGGAGTCTACAATGAGCAGTTCTTC
.	TRBV7-9	.	TRBJ2-1	CASSPVGGFF	TGTGCCAGCAGCCCGGTGGGTGGGTTCTTC
.	TRBV30	.	TRBJ1-2	CAWSVLRGPEYGYTF	TGTGCCTGGAGTGTTTTGCGGGGACCCGAATATGGCTACACCTTC
.	TRBV28	.	TRBJ1-6	CASSFGQGGSPLHF	TGTGCCAGCAGTTTCGGCCAGGGAGGGTCACCCCTCCACTTT
TRBD2	TRBV5-1	.	TRBJ2-7	CASSLIAGGPGEQYF	TGCGCCAGCAGCCTGATAGCGGGAGGGCCGGGTGAGCAGTACTTC
TRBD2	TRBV9	.	TRBJ2-3	CASSVATSGRGADTQYF	TGTGCCAGCAGCGTAGCTACTAGCGGGAGAGGCGCAGATACGCAGTATTTT
TRBD2	TRBV7-9	.	TRBJ2-7	CASSLAGTSGGLSYEQYF	TGTGCCAGCAGCTTAGCCGGGACTAGCGGGGGGTTATCCTACGAGCAGTACTTC
.	TRBV30	.	TRBJ2-5	CAWSRGAAVGTQYF	TGTGCCTGGAGTCGAGGGGCCGCGGTCGGGACCCAGTACTTC
TRBD2	TRBV4-2	.	TRBJ2-5	CASSHAVLAEQETQYF	TGTGCCAGCAGCCATGCCGTCCTAGCGGAACAAGAGACCCAGTACTTC
.	TRBV2	.	TRBJ1-4	CASMGGEKLFF	TGTGCCAGCATGGGTGGTGAAAAACTGTTTTTT
TRBD1	TRBV27	.	TRBJ1-1	CASSLRPGTGGVTEAFF	TGTGCCAGCAGCCTTCGTCCCGGGACAGGGGGGGTGACTGAAGCTTTCTTT
.	TRBV28	.	TRBJ2-2	CASRRRGLNTGELFF	TGTGCCAGCAGGCGTAGGGGTTTGAACACCGGGGAGCTGTTTTTT
.	TRBV7-2	once	TRBJ2-3	CASSLVLRNTDTQYF	TGTGCCAGCAGCTTAGTTCTTCGTAACACAGATACGCAGTATTTT
.	TRBV7-9	.	TRBJ1-2	CASSLGPVSYGYTF	TGTGCCAGCAGCTTAGGCCCAGTTAGCTATGGCTACACCTTC
TRBD1	TRBV25-1	.	TRBJ2-5	CASSDGDRGEVETQYF	TGTGCCAGCAGTGATGGGGACAGGGGCGAGGTTGAGACCCAGTACTTC
TRBD1	TRBV19	.	TRBJ2-7	CASTAQGAAYEQYF	TGTGCCAGTACCGCACAGGGGGCCGCCTACGAGCAGTACTTC
TRBD1	TRBV2	.	TRBJ2-1	CASTRGLSYNEQFF	TGTGCCAGCACGAGGGGGCTGTCCTACAATGAGCAGTTCTTC
.	TRBV15	.	TRBJ2-4	CATSILPGAKNIQYF	TGTGCCACCAGCATCTTACCGGGAGCCAAAAACATTCAGTACTTC
.	TRBV18	.	TRBJ2-7	CASSPPTLTYEQYF	TGTGCCAGCTCACCACCTACTCTTACCTACGAGCAGTACTTC
.	TRBV7-2	.	TRBJ2-1	CASSLAGSAANEQFF	TGTGCCAGCAGCTTAGCGGGGTCAGCCGCCAATGAGCAGTTCTTC
TRBD2	TRBV5-4	.	TRBJ2-7	CASSPVLAGSSYEQYF	TGTGCCAGCAGCCCGGTTCTAGCGGGTAGCTCCTACGAGCAGTACTTC
TRBD2	TRBV7-9	.	TRBJ2-7	CASSLGVGAGGTYEQYF	TGTGCCAGCAGCTTAGGGGTAGGGGCGGGAGGCACCTACGAGCAGTACTTC
.	TRBV6-5	.	TRBJ1-5	CASSPRQVRDQPQHF	TGTGCCAGCAGTCCCAGGCAGGTGAGGGATCAGCCCCAGCATTTT
TRBD2	TRBV7-6	.	TRBJ2-7	CASSLRLAGGSYEQYF	TGTGCCAGCAGCTTAAGACTAGCGGGAGGTTCCTACGAGCAGTACTTC